This T cell receptor (beta chain) is from a study of T cell changes during pregnancy in multiple sclerosis. CDR1 is SGHTS and CDR2 is YDEGEE in the germline V gene. The germline V and J ends were trimmed by 0 bases and 4 bases, with 13 bases remaining between them. This CDR3 is built from 15 residues. The method was immunoSEQ multiplex PCR; TCRdb's version includes in-frame clones alone and lacks a portion of them. The sample includes roughly 77,000 clones, roughly 92% seen only once; the top ten take less than 2%. The source material was peripheral blood, sampled in the second trimester of pregnancy. The sequence was collected from a female donor with multiple sclerosis, enrolled in a pregnancy study. V gene TRBV5-8 combines with J gene TRBJ2-5; a possible D gene is TRBD2 (6 bases). CDR3: CASSLGPGEGETQYF. Here the CDR3 DNA reads TGTGCCAGCAGCTTGGGGCCGGGGGAAGGAGAGACCCAGTACTTC. Looking up the rest from reference TRBV5-8 and TRBJ2-5 gives the full variable domain: EAGVTQSPTHLIKTRGQQATLRCSPISGHTSVYWYQQALGLGLQFLLWYDEGEERNRGNFPPRFSGRQFPNYSSELNVNALELEDSALYLCASSLGPGEGETQYFGPGTRLLVL.